A single T cell receptor beta chain is shown here with its context. What antigen it recognizes has not been identified. Nothing much larger sits one base from this clone, and base qualities are not available. The time point label of this sample denotes: blood from clinic visit 5 months post-surgery; TSC patient then seizure free. The surgery cases with the highest brain T cell transcript signatures were chosen for TCR beta chain sequencing of brain tissue, and also of blood when blood was available. Patients had been treated with at least one anti-epileptic drug before surgery. The TCR-sequenced patients were children whose drug-resistant epilepsy was caused by tuberous sclerosis complex, focal cortical dysplasia, Rasmussen encephalitis or hemimegalencephaly. Bulk genomic DNA was isolated from unsorted brain tissue and whole blood using the Monarch genomic DNA purification kit. The CDR3 sequence holds 16 residues, the cysteine and phenylalanine included. Only CDR3 DNA is held: 48 bases, read in frame from base 1. From a lookup of the germline V gene, CDR1 and CDR2 are SNHLY and FYNNEI. Trimming removed 6 bases from V and 0 bases from J, leaving 15 bases between the germline ends.

TCR beta chain sequences were generated from genomic DNA using the immunoSEQ assay. Per the authors' processing: CDR3 sequences not starting with the conserved framework cysteine at position 104 were manually removed. To get clonality, the normalized Shannon's Diversity Index was subtracted from one, giving values from 0 (maximal diversity) to 1 (oligoclonal). Chi-squared comparison-of-proportions tests assessed whether the same CDR3 differed in frequency between samples, such as brain versus blood. Public clonotypes were identified by searching immuneACCESS, and similarity to known antiviral clonotypes was assessed with the VDJdb browser. The source is immuneACCESS, and TCRdb retained only in-frame sequences with V and J called. Part of the clones is not carried over; for the studies checked, unresolved V genes explain less than half of this, and the remainder is unexplained. Clonal size and the V and J genes are those of that table, whereas D and trimming came from the DNA. The sample has a few hundred thousand clones on record, over 85% of them singletons. The biggest ten clones account for 5.5% to 6% of the sample.

This sample stems from a study of brain T cells in children with intractable seizures (dated by TCRdb to about 2021). With regard to the full study: Resected brain tissue from a few dozen pediatric epilepsy surgery cases was first screened for immune gene transcripts using a NanoString immunology panel. About 65% of the 12 selected surgery cases also had pre-surgery blood sequenced, which left four cases with brain tissue only. Paper-wide results and their limitations: Because pre- and post-surgery blood were sequenced to different depths, clones absent from the pre-surgery sample may reflect undersampling. The patients' HCMV serostatus was not known, and viral specificity was inferred solely from CDR3 sequence similarity.

Recombination linked TRBV2 to TRBJ1-3; there is no confident call for the D gene. The sequencing here drew on peripheral blood, taken more than 4 months after surgery. The TCR comes from a boy younger than two with tuberous sclerosis and intractable seizures. The CDR3 is CASSAPPGNSGNTIYF. The DNA sequence follows: TGTGCCAGCAGCGCCCCTCCGGGAAACTCTGGAAACACCATATATTTT.